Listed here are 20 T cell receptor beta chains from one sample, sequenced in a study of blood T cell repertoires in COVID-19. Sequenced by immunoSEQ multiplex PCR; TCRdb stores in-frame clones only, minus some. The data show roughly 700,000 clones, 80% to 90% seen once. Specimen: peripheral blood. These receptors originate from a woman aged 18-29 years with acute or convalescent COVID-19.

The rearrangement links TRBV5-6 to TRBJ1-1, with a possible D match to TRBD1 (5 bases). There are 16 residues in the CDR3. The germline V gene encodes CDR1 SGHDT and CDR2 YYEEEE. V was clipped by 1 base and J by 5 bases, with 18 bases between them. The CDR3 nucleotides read TGTGCCAGCAGCTTGTCTGGGTGGTATACAGGAACTGAAGCTTTCTTT. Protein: CASSLSGWYTGTEAFF. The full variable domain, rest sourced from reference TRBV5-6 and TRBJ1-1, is DAGVTQSPTHLIKTRGQQVTLRCSPKSGHDTVSWYQQALGQGPQFIFQYYEEEERQRGNFPDRFSGHQFPNYSSELNVNALLLGDSALYLCASSLSGWYTGTEAFFGQGTRLTVV.

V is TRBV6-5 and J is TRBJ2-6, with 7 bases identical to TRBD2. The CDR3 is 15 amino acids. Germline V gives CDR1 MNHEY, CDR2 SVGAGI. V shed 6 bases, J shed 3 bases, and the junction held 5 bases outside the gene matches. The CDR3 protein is CASSPGLGGANVLTF. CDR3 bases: TGTGCCAGCAGCCCCGGACTAGGTGGGGCCAACGTCCTGACTTTC.

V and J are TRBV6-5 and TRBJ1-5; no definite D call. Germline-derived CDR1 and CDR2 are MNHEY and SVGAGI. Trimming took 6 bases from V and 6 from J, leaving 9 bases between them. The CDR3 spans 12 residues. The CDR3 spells CASSLRGQPQHF. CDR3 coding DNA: TGTGCCAGCAGCCTACGGGGTCAGCCCCAGCATTTT.

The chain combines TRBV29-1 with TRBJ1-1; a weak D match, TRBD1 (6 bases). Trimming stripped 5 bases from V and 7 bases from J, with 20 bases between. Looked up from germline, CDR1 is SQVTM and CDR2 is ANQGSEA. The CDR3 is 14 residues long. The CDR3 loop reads CSVFGATGLHEAFF. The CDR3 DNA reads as TGCAGCGTTTTCGGGGCAACAGGGCTTCATGAAGCTTTCTTT.

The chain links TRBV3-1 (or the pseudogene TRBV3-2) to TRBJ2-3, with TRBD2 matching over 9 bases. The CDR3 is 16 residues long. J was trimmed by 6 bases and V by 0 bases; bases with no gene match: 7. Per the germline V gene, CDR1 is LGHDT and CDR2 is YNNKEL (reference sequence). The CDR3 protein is CASSQDEGLASDTQYF. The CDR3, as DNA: TGTGCCAGCAGCCAAGACGAGGGACTAGCCTCCGATACGCAGTATTTT.

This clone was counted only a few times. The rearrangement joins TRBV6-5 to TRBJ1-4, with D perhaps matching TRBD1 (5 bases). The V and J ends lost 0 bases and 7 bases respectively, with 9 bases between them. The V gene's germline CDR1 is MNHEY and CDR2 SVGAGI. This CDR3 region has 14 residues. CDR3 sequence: CASSYSGAREKLFF. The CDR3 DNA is TGTGCCAGCAGTTACTCAGGGGCCCGTGAAAAACTGTTTTTT.

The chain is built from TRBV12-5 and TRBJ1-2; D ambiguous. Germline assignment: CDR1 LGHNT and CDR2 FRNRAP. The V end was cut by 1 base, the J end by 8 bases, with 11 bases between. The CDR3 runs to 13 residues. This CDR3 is CASGLEARGGYTF. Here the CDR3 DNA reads TGTGCTAGTGGTTTGGAGGCACGCGGAGGCTACACCTTC.

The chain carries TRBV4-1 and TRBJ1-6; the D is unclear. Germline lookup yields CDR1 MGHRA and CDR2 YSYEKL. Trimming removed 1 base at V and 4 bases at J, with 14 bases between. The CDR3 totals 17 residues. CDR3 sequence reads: CASSQGRWTAYNSPLHF. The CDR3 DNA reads TGCGCCAGCAGCCAAGGAAGGTGGACTGCGTATAATTCACCCCTCCACTTT.

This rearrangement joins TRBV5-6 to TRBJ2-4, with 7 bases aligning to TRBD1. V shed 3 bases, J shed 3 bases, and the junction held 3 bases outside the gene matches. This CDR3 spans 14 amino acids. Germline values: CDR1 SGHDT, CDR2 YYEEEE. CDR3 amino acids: CASSWDSNKNIQYF. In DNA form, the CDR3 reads TGTGCCAGCAGCTGGGACAGTAACAAAAACATTCAGTACTTC.

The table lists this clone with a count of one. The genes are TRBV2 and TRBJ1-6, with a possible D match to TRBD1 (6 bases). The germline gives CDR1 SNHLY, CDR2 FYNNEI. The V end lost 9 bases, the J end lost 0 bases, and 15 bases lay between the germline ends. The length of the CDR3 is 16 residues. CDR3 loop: CASSRDTSSYNSPLHF. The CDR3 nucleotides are TGTGCCAGTTCCCGGGACACGAGCTCCTATAATTCACCCCTCCACTTT.

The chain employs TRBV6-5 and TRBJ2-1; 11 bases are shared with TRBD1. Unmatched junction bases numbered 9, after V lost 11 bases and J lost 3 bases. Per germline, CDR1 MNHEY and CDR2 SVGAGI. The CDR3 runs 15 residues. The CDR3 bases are TGTGCCTCCGAAAGGACAGGGGGCTTCTACAATGAGCAGTTCTTC. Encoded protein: CASERTGGFYNEQFF.

CDR3 DNA sequence: TGTGCCTGGAGTAAATATTCAGATACGCAGTATTTT. As protein: CAWSKYSDTQYF. The J gene is TRBJ2-3, the V gene TRBV30; no reliable D call. The CDR3 runs 12 residues. Germline V gene sequence: CDR1 GTSNPN, CDR2 SVGIG (reference sequence). The V end lost 2 bases, the J end lost 4 bases, and 7 bases lay between the germline ends.

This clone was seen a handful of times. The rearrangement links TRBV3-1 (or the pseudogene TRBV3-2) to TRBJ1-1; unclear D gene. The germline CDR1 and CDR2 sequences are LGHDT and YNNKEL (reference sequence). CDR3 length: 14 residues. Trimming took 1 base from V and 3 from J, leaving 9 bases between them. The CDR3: CASSQGYRYTEAFF. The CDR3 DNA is TGTGCCAGCAGCCAAGGCTACCGCTACACTGAAGCTTTCTTT.

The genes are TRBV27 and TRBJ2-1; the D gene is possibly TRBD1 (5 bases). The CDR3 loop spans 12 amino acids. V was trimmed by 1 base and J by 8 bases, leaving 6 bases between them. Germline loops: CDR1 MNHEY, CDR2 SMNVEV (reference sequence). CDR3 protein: CASSLWGYEQFF. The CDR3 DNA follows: TGTGCCAGCAGTTTATGGGGCTATGAGCAGTTCTTC.

For the CDR3, the DNA is TGTGCCAGTAAGACAGTCGCTGGAAACACCATATATTTT. This codes for CASKTVAGNTIYF. This chain uses TRBV19 with TRBJ1-3; the D gene is possibly TRBD1 (5 bases). CDR3 length: 13 amino acids. Germline CDR1 and CDR2: LNHDA and SQIVND (reference sequence). V dropped 7 bases and J dropped 2 bases, with 9 bases sitting between them.

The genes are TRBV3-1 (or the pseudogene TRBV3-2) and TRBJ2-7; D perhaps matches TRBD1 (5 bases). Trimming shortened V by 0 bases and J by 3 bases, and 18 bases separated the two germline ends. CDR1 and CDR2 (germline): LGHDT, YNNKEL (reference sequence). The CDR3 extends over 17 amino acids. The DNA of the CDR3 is TGTGCCAGCAGCCAAGATCAAGGACACTTAATGTACTACGAGCAGTACTTC. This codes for CASSQDQGHLMYYEQYF.

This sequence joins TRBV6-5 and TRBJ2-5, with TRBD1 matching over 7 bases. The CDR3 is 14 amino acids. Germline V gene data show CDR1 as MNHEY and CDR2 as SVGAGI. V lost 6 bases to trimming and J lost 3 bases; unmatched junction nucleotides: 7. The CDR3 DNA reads TGTGCCAGCAGCTCCGGACAGGTCAAAGAGACCCAGTACTTC. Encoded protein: CASSSGQVKETQYF.

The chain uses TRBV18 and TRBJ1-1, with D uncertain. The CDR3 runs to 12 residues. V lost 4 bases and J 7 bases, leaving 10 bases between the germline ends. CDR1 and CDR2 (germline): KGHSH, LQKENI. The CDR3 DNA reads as TGTGCCAGCTCACTGGGAGATCATGAAGCTTTCTTT. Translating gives CASSLGDHEAFF.

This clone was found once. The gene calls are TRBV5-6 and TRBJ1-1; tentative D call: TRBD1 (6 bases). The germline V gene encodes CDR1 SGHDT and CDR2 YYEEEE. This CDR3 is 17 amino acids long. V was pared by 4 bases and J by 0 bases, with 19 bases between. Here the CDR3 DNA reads TGTGCCAGCAGCCCGATAACAGGGAAACCTATGAACACTGAAGCTTTCTTT. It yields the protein CASSPITGKPMNTEAFF.

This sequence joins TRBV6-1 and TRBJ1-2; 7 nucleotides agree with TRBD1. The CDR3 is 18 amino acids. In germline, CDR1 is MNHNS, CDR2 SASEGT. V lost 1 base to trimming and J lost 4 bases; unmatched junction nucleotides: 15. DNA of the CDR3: TGTGCCAGCAGTGAAGTGGGGCCCTTGACCGGGACAGTCTATGGCTACACCTTC. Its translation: CASSEVGPLTGTVYGYTF.